What follows describes a single T cell receptor (beta chain). RNA and DNA were co-extracted from approximately 20-30 mg of unsorted bulk tissue. The germline gives CDR1 SGHNT, CDR2 YENEEA. CDR3 size: 15 residues. V lost 5 bases, J lost 13 bases, and 24 bases lay in between. The data are from a study of tumor-infiltrating lymphocytes in primary liver carcinoma. Production of TCR beta cDNA used 500 ng total RNA together with a constant-region primer. Researchers made the TCR beta libraries by running three nested multiplex PCR rounds with slightly modified ARM-PCR. The first two PCR rounds, approximately 10 cycles each, used TRBV1-TRBV30 forward primers and a C-beta reverse primer. TCRdb re-analysed the multiplex PCR reads in MiXCR, keeping a single row per CDR3 protein. This table has about 37,000 distinct CDR3 sequences, around 80% appearing once.

The chain is built from TRBV11-3 and TRBJ2-1; TRBD1 or TRBD2 may be the D gene (5 bases each). Sequences were obtained from tumor-adjacent normal liver tissue. This receptor was obtained from a man aged 35 to 55 with primary liver carcinoma and hepatitis B virus infection. CDR3 sequence reads: CASSRGRDGDNGQFF. CDR3 bases: TGTGCCAGCAGCCGGGGACGGGACGGAGACAATGGACAGTTCTTC.